This T cell receptor (beta chain) was sequenced during a study of blood T cells in healthy people across ages (dated by TCRdb to about 2015). In the study overall: In model experiments, template switching captured roughly one uniquely barcoded TCR beta cDNA molecule for every two T cells. For two donors (one aged 18 to 30 and one aged 80 or older), the study analyzed two additional independent replicas of 1 million unique cDNA reads from the same blood draw. Using deep sequencing normalized with unique cDNA molecular identifiers, the study measured how TCR beta repertoire diversity changes with age. The donors were split into four age groups: young (average 16 years), middle-aged (39), aged (62) and long-lived (about 82). The study at large found these results: The percentage of naive T cells measured by flow cytometry correlated strongly with observed TCR beta diversity. The long-lived group showed more naive CD4+ T cells, fewer expanded clones and increased TCR diversity than the aged group, suggesting age selection. As age increased, observed TCR beta diversity per million T cells dropped in a roughly linear way, and a significant reduction was already evident by age around 41. Because donor CMV infection status was unknown, age-related changes in expanded clonotypes were potentially confounded. Conclusive comparison of naive and antigen-experienced compartments was prevented by the profiling of bulk unsorted PBMCs. Total diversity estimates from one million sequenced T cells were considered lower bounds and underestimates.

Donors were a few dozen systemically healthy Caucasian individuals from Russia aged roughly 6 to 95 years. Around 10 milliliters of peripheral blood were collected from each donor into EDTA-treated Vacutainer tubes. PBMCs were isolated by Ficoll-Paque density-gradient centrifugation, with at least 6 million obtained per sample. Trizol reagent was used to extract total RNA from the PBMCs, yielding at least 6 micrograms per sample. The percentages of naive CD45RAhigh/CD27high T cells were determined by flow cytometry on a PBMC aliquot from every donor. This clonotype has more than one count but fewer than ten. Its antigen is unknown. Base-call qualities are not available, and no considerably larger clone is one nucleotide away. Including the terminal cysteine and phenylalanine, the CDR3 comprises 14 residues. Solely the CDR3 DNA is kept, with 42 bases framed from the first base. Trimming accounts for 8 bases at V and 7 bases at J, while the number of junction bases matched to no gene is 10. Taken from the germline V gene, the CDR1 and CDR2 loops are MGHRA and YSYEKL.

Libraries were constructed by 5' RACE. For sequencing, an Illumina HiSeq 2500 was employed. The second PCR ran for about 7 to 11 cycles and used a J-beta primer mix along with a sample-barcoded 5' primer. A template-switch 5' adaptor carrying 12 random nucleotides introduced a unique molecular identifier onto each TCR beta cDNA molecule. Each sample yielded at least 2.5 million CDR3-containing paired-end reads. All of the RNA was converted into first-strand cDNA using the Mint cDNA synthesis kit, with a TRBC-specific oligonucleotide serving as the primer. Following uracil-DNA glycosylase treatment, a first 18-cycle PCR with universal primers M1SS and BC2_uni_R was performed on all cDNA. Per the source publication's procedure: Normalization of each sample was performed by random selection of 1 million high-quality reads, each carrying a distinct molecular identifier. Instead of being binned into consensus sequences, reads that shared molecular identifiers were thrown out. CDR3 identification, clonotype clustering and error correction used MiTCR with a Q25 quality threshold and the strictest error-elimination algorithm. A nonparametric unseen species model with Euler transformation was used to estimate a lower bound on total TCR beta diversity. The public sequencing data were trimmed at Q25 with fastp and processed into clonotypes with MiXCR by TCRdb, which kept only in-frame beta chains. Each record represents a unique CDR3 protein, reported with the most common genes and DNA among its rows. V and J calls and clone size were set by TCRdb, not the authors. The sample table shows 550,000 to 650,000 distinct CDR3 sequences, and about 29% are seen once. Clones ranked in the top ten supply under 4.5% of the sample.

The same data also went into a second study, on T cells of mothers and their children. As the second study states: The donors were nine systemically healthy Caucasian individuals, made up of three mothers and their six children. cDNA synthesis used all of the extracted RNA, with roughly 1.6 ug of RNA in each 15 ul reaction. In the second PCR, the M1S primer added sample barcodes and 2-4 random nucleotides. Over 10 million TCR beta CDR3 reads came from each mother, compared with some 3 million reads from each child. TCR recombination output is similarly shaped by thymic selection in related and unrelated pairs, with a minor effect exerted by inherited differences. Normalized repertoire overlap was always slightly but never significantly higher in related than unrelated mother-child pairs. With a sensitivity of approximately 100 clones per million clonotypes, no persistent microchimeric T cell clones were detected. Deep NGS was used in the study to compare the TCR beta repertoires of mothers and children and to look for features that separate related mother-child pairs from unrelated individuals. Mothers averaged approximately 41 +/- 4 years of age and children averaged roughly 12 +/- 4 years. Libraries were sequenced on Illumina HiSeq 2000 with 100+100 nt paired-end reads after adapter ligation with NEBNext reagents. To prevent cross-contamination, the mother and child libraries were prepared a month apart and were sequenced in separate runs. For each donor, somewhere between roughly 450,000 and 2,000,000 distinct TCR beta clonotypes were identified. Naive TCR beta clonotypes were estimated from low-frequency clonotypes matched to each donor's FACS-determined naive share, without sorting.

The rearranged chain carries TRBV4-1 and TRBJ2-2, with 7 middle bases fitting TRBD2. The TCR sequence derives from a boy aged 2 to 10 in good health. The material sequenced was blood. This receptor has the CDR3 CASSGRQRGGELFF. In nucleotide form, the sequence is TGCGCCAGCTCGGGACGGCAGCGGGGCGGGGAGCTGTTTTTT.